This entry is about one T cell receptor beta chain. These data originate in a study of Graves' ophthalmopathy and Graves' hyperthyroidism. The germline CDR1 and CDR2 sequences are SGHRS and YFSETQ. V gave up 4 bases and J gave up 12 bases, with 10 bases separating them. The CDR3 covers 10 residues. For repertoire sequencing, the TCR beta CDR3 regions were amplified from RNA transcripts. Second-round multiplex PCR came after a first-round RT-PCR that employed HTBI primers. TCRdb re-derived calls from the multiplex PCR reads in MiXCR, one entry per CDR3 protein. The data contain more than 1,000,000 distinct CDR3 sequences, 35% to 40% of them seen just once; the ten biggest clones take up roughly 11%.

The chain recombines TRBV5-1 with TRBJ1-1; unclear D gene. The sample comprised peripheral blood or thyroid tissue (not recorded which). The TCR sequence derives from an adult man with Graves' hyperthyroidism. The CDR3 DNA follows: TGCGCCAGCAGCCCACCATCGTCTTTCTTT. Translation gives CASSPPSSFF.